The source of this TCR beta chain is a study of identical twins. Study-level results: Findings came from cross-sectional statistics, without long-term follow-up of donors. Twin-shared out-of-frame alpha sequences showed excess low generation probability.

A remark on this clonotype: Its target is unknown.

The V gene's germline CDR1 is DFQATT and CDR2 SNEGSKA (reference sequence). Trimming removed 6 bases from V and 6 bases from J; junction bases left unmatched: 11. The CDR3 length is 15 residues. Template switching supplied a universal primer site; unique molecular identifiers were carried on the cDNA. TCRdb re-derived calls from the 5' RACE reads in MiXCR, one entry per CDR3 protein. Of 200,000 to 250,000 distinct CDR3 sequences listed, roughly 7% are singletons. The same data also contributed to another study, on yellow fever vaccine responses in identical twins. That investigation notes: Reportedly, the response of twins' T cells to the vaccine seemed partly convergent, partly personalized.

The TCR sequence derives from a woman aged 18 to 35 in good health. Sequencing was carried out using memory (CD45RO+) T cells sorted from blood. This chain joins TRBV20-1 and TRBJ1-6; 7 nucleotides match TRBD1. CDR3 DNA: TGCAGTGCAACCGGGACAGAAGTTAGTAATTCACCCCTCCACTTT. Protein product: CSATGTEVSNSPLHF.